This entry is about one TCR beta chain. The record originates from a study of blood T cell repertoires in COVID-19. TCRdb's table, derived via immunoSEQ multiplex PCR, lists solely in-frame clones and lacks some. The sample lists tens of thousands of clones, roughly 86% seen once, with 17% in the top ten. This receptor was obtained from a human donor in a cohort sampled during active COVID-19. Sequencing input: peripheral blood.

CDR3 coding DNA: TGTGCCGTCCTGGACAGAGAACATGAAAAACTGTTTTTT. Protein product: CAVLDREHEKLFF. The chain carries TRBV19 and TRBJ1-4; D may be TRBD1 (6 bases). The CDR3 sequence is 13 residues long. Between the trimmed V and J ends, which lost 11 bases and 6 bases, there was a span of 16 bases. CDR1 LNHDA and CDR2 SQIVND come from the germline V gene (reference sequence).